Sequencing of this TCR beta chain was carried out in a study of shared clonotypes between healthy human individuals. Study context: For every donor, three CD4 naive, three CD4 memory, two CD8 naive and one CD8 memory plates were used.

Naivety among CD8 cells was defined by CD45RO negativity and positive CCR7 selection, thereby excluding terminally differentiated effector memory CD45RA+ cells. Germline V gives CDR1 MNHEY, CDR2 SVGAGI. Trimming took off 8 bases at V and 0 bases at J, with 9 bases between the two ends. The CDR3 spans 13 residues. At deep level, the assay was performed. This table comes from immunoSEQ multiplex PCR, and its TCRdb copy is limited to in-frame clones, with some not included. In the table there are some 2,000,000 clones, about 95% of which are singletons. The sequence came from a man younger than 35 in good health. The genes are TRBV6-5 and TRBJ2-3; D is undetermined. Material for sequencing was naive CD8+ T cells sorted from blood. CDR3 protein: CASALDSTDTQYF. The CDR3 DNA sequence: TGTGCCAGCGCCCTAGATAGCACAGATACGCAGTATTTT.